One and the same sample provided the 24 T cell receptor beta chains below, sequenced in a study of T cells expressing NK-cell markers. Following a re-call of the 5' RACE reads, TCRdb has one entry per CDR3 protein and lacks DNA. This sample's clone table lists 150,000 to 160,000 distinct CDR3 sequences. The sequenced sample consisted of blood T cells: a sorted CD56 or NKG2C T cell subset, CD4+ or CD8+ T cells, or bulk PBMC T cells (not recorded which). The receptors originated from a woman aged 50 to 65 in good health.

This chain connects TRBV16 to TRBJ1-3. The germline V gene encodes CDR1 KGHSY and CDR2 FQNENV. The CDR3 extends over 15 amino acids. This chain's CDR3 is CASSQNPASGNTIYF.

V and J are TRBV12-3 or TRBV12-4 and TRBJ2-7; TCRdb's D call, TRBD1, is unchecked because there is no DNA. The CDR3 sequence is 14 residues long. CDR3 in amino acids: CASSLADRAYEQYF.

V gene TRBV3-1 combines with J gene TRBJ2-5; absent DNA, TCRdb's TRBD2 call cannot be checked. Germline V gives CDR1 LGHDT, CDR2 YNNKEL (reference sequence). The CDR3 sequence is 17 residues long. The CDR3 is CASSQGLVGPYQETQYF.

CDR3 in amino acids: CASSPSKDTQYF. The rearrangement links TRBV6-6 to TRBJ2-3. The germline gives CDR1 MNHNY, CDR2 SVGAGI (reference sequence). The length of the CDR3 is 12 residues.

J is TRBJ2-5 and V is TRBV11-3; the D call of TRBD1 rests on TCRdb alone, since no DNA is present to check it. The V gene's germline CDR1 is SGHNT and CDR2 YENEEA. The CDR3 sequence is 14 residues long. CDR3 sequence: CASSRPGMGETQYF.

The chain recombines TRBV5-1 with TRBJ2-6; TCRdb reports TRBD1, a call that lacks DNA to check it against. Germline V lookup: CDR1 SGHRS, CDR2 YFSETQ. The CDR3 is made up of 18 amino acids. CDR3 sequence: CASSLLGQGHSGANVLTF.

V is TRBV7-9 and J is TRBJ1-4; TCRdb lists TRBD1, though no DNA is available to test this call. Germline V gives CDR1 SEHNR, CDR2 FQNEAQ (reference sequence). The CDR3 runs 12 residues. The CDR3 loop reads CASSKTGVRLFF.

The chain uses TRBV4-1 and TRBJ2-2. Germline lookup yields CDR1 MGHRA and CDR2 YSYEKL. The CDR3 consists of 16 residues. The CDR3 sequence: CASSQASRTYTGELFF.

The CDR3: CASSARAGGSDTQYF. This chain joins TRBV9 and TRBJ2-3; TCRdb's assignment of TRBD2 cannot be checked, as there is no DNA. From germline, CDR1 is SGDLS and CDR2 YYNGEE. This CDR3 contains 15 residues.

The V and J genes are TRBV19 and TRBJ1-4. This CDR3 has 16 residues. Per the germline V gene, CDR1 is LNHDA and CDR2 is SQIVND (reference sequence). The chain's CDR3 is CASSISGSATNEKLFF.

V usage is TRBV25-1 and J usage is TRBJ2-3; the D gene TCRdb calls, TRBD2, cannot be checked with no DNA. This CDR3 is 11 amino acids long. Looked up from germline, CDR1 is MGHDK and CDR2 is SYGVNS. This CDR3 is CASRRADTQYF.

The chain links TRBV7-8 to TRBJ2-5. CDR1 is SGHVS and CDR2 is FQNEAQ in the germline V gene. The CDR3 length is 15 residues. The CDR3 sequence is CASSLGSAGQETQYF.

V usage is TRBV6-5 and J usage is TRBJ2-2; TCRdb proposes TRBD1, but this gene call is untestable without DNA. Germline V gene data show CDR1 as MNHEY and CDR2 as SVGAGI. This CDR3 contains 16 residues. CDR3 amino acids: CASSRPDRGRTGELFF.

This chain links TRBV4-1 with TRBJ1-1. The CDR3 is made up of 16 amino acids. In germline, CDR1 is MGHRA, CDR2 YSYEKL. The CDR3 loop reads CASSQGGERMNTEAFF.

V is TRBV27 and J is TRBJ2-2; TCRdb's D call, TRBD1, is unchecked because there is no DNA. Germline-derived CDR1 and CDR2 are MNHEY and SMNVEV (reference sequence). CDR3 length: 12 residues. The CDR3 sequence: CASRGAGGELFF.

The chain couples TRBV6-4 to TRBJ1-2; without DNA, the TCRdb call of TRBD1 cannot be checked. Looked up from germline, CDR1 is MRHNA and CDR2 is SNTAGT. The CDR3 is 15 amino acids. The CDR3 loop is CASSDEGQGIDGYTF.

The chain is built from TRBV27 and TRBJ2-4; the D call from TCRdb, TRBD1, cannot be confirmed without DNA. Germline V CDR1 and CDR2: MNHEY, SMNVEV (reference sequence). The CDR3 contains 15 residues. This CDR3 is CASSPGTVAKNIQYF.

This CDR3 reads CASSLGTSGRLSYEQYF. The gene calls are TRBV5-1 and TRBJ2-7; TCRdb's D call of TRBD2 is untestable without DNA. The germline gives CDR1 SGHRS, CDR2 YFSETQ. This CDR3 has 17 residues.

The chain combines TRBV4-1 with TRBJ2-1; the D call of TRBD2 rests on TCRdb alone, since no DNA is present to check it. The CDR3 has 15 residues. The germline V gene has CDR1 MGHRA and CDR2 YSYEKL. The CDR3 region is CASSQGAANYNEQFF.

This rearrangement joins TRBV10-1 to TRBJ2-2; TCRdb reports TRBD1, a call that lacks DNA to check it against. Germline CDR1 is WNHNN and CDR2 is SYGVQD (reference sequence). The CDR3 extends over 18 amino acids. This CDR3 reads CASSESLQGGSNTGELFF.

The rearrangement joins TRBV29-1 to TRBJ1-1; no DNA is available, so the TRBD1 call from TCRdb remains unchecked. The germline V gene encodes CDR1 SQVTM and CDR2 ANQGSEA. This CDR3 region has 13 residues. CDR3 sequence: CSGPGPMDTEAFF.

CDR3 sequence: CASSLVVYGDLGFF. The chain couples TRBV11-2 to TRBJ2-1; TCRdb selects TRBD2, and the lack of DNA leaves this call unchecked. The CDR3 totals 14 residues. Germline values: CDR1 SGHAT, CDR2 FQNNGV.

The chain couples TRBV5-1 to TRBJ2-3; TCRdb indicates TRBD1, and absent DNA this call remains unverified. Germline loops: CDR1 SGHRS, CDR2 YFSETQ. This CDR3 has 13 amino acids. The CDR3 region is CASGGQAEYTQYF.

J is TRBJ1-1 and V is TRBV4-1. Germline loops: CDR1 MGHRA, CDR2 YSYEKL. The CDR3 extends over 12 amino acids. CDR3 in amino acids: CASSQSGVGAFF.